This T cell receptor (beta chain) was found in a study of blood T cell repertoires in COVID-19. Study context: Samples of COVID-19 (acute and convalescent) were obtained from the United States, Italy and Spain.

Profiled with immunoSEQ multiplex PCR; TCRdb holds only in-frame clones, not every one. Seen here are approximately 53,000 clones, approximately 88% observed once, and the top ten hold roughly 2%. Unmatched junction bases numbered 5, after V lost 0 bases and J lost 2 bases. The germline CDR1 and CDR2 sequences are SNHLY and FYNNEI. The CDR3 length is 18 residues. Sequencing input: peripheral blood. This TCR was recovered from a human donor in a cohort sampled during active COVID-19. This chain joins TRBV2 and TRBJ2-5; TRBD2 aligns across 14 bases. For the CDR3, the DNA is TGTGCCAGCAGTGAAGCCGGACTAGCGGGGGGTCGTCAAGAGACCCAGTACTTC. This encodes CASSEAGLAGGRQETQYF.